Described below is a single T cell receptor beta chain sequence and its context. The CDR3 sequence is 18 residues long. Germline V CDR1 and CDR2: SGDLS, YYNGEE. The V gene end was trimmed by 0 bases and the J gene end by 0 bases; junction bases not matched to a gene: 8. Only in-frame clones appear in the TCRdb table, and some are missing; sequencing was by immunoSEQ multiplex PCR. The sample yields 200,000 to 250,000 clones, about 90% seen once. This specimen comes from a study of blood T cell repertoires in COVID-19. Turning to the study itself: Samples taken during acute and convalescent COVID-19 were collected in the United States, Italy and Spain.

The sample comprised peripheral blood. The V call is TRBV9, the J call TRBJ2-1; 8 bases line up with TRBD2. The receptor's source is a man aged 18 to 30 with active or convalescent COVID-19. The CDR3 nucleotides are TGTGCCAGCAGCGTAGGGCTAGCGGGCCCTGGCTCCTACAATGAGCAGTTCTTC. This sequence encodes CASSVGLAGPGSYNEQFF.